A single sample gave rise to the 4 T cell receptor beta chains below, sequenced in a study of blood T cells in healthy people across ages. Primers used in a second PCR of about 6 to 11 cycles were a sample-barcoded 5' primer and a J-beta primer mix. One entry per CDR3 protein, called by TCRdb with MiXCR from the 5' RACE reads. Among approximately 800,000 distinct CDR3 sequences listed, approximately 67% were seen once. The specimen was blood. These receptors all come from a man under 40 in good health.

This chain joins TRBV7-3 and TRBJ1-2; D may be TRBD1 (6 bases). Germline assignment: CDR1 SGHTA and CDR2 FQGTGA. The CDR3 spans 16 residues. V gave up 0 bases and J gave up 0 bases, with 11 bases separating them. CDR3 amino acids: CASSLTPGDSNYGYTF. CDR3 DNA: TGTGCCAGCAGCTTAACCCCAGGGGACTCTAACTATGGCTACACCTTC.

The chain is built from TRBV4-3 and TRBJ2-1; 9 bases align to TRBD1. This CDR3 comprises 15 residues. Germline lookup yields CDR1 LGHNA and CDR2 YSLEER. After removal of 3 bases from V and 13 bases from J, the junction contained 13 bases not matched to a gene. Written as DNA, the CDR3 is TGCGCCAGCAGCCATGGGACAGGGCGACAGGAGACCCAGTTCTTC. This encodes CASSHGTGRQETQFF.

The gene calls are TRBV6-1 and TRBJ2-2; 7 bases agree with TRBD2. The CDR3 length is 16 residues. CDR1 is MNHNS and CDR2 is SASEGT in the germline V gene. V shed 1 base, J shed 5 bases, and the junction held 7 bases outside the gene matches. DNA of the CDR3: TGTGCCAGCAGTGAAGAGGGAGGGATTTTTACCGGGGAGCTGTTTTTT. It encodes CASSEEGGIFTGELFF.

The chain is built from TRBV7-2 and TRBJ2-4, with 11 bases matching TRBD2. The V gene end was trimmed by 5 bases and the J gene end by 8 bases; junction bases not matched to a gene: 11. The CDR3 spans 16 residues. Germline CDR1 and CDR2: SGHTA and FQGNSA. Here the CDR3 reads CASSPLTSGGGDIQYF. DNA of the CDR3: TGTGCCAGCAGCCCCCTCACTAGCGGGGGAGGGGACATTCAGTACTTC.